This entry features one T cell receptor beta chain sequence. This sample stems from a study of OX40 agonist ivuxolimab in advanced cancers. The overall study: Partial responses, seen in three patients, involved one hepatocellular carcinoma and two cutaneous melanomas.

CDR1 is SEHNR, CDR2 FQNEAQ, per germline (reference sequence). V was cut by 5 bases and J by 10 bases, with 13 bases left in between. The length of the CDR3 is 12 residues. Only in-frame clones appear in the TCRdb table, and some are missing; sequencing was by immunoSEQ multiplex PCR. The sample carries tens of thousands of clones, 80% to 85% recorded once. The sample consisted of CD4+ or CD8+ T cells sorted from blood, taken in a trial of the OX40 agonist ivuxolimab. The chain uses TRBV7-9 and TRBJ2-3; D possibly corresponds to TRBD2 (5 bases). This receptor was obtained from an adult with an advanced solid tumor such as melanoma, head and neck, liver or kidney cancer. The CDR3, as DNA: TGTGCCAGCAGCGAAGCGGCACGTCCGCAGTATTTT. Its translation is CASSEAARPQYF.